These T cell receptor beta chains were read from a single sample in a study of T-cell reconstitution after alpha-beta-depleted transplantation in children. TCRdb passed the PCR reads through MiXCR, listing each CDR3 protein once. The sample records 450,000 to 700,000 distinct CDR3 sequences, roughly 27% being singletons. The material was PBMCs, obtained before TCRalphabeta/CD19-depleted stem cell transplant. All receptors derive from a boy younger than two with Wiskott-Aldrich syndrome, due to receive a stem cell transplant. CDR3s include the opening cysteine and the closing phenylalanine or tryptophan. Each record gives: J gene, clone size, D gene, V gene, CDR3 protein, CDR3 DNA. A D gene is named only where the DNA matches it firmly. Size is stated for part of the rows, as once, few or many counts, or as a class when the clone is expanded.

j_gene: TRBJ1-5
abundance: .
d_gene: .
v_gene: TRBV7-9
CDR3aa: CASSRRGQPQHF
CDR3nt: TGTGCCAGCAGCCGGCGGGGTCAGCCCCAGCATTTT

j_gene: TRBJ2-1
abundance: .
d_gene: .
v_gene: TRBV5-1
CDR3aa: CASSLEIRGEQFF
CDR3nt: TGCGCCAGCAGCTTGGAGATAAGGGGTGAGCAGTTCTTC

j_gene: TRBJ2-7
abundance: .
d_gene: .
v_gene: TRBV5-6
CDR3aa: CASSLGEEYEQYF
CDR3nt: TGTGCCAGCAGCTTGGGGGAGGAGTACGAGCAGTACTTC

j_gene: TRBJ2-1
abundance: .
d_gene: TRBD2
v_gene: TRBV20-1
CDR3aa: CSARVWAETSGRDNEQFF
CDR3nt: TGCAGTGCTAGAGTTTGGGCTGAGACTAGCGGGAGGGATAATGAGCAGTTCTTC

j_gene: TRBJ2-7
abundance: .
d_gene: TRBD1
v_gene: TRBV5-1
CDR3aa: CASSSRTGMGSYEHYF
CDR3nt: TGCGCCAGCAGCTCTAGGACAGGGATGGGATCCTACGAGCACTACTTC

j_gene: TRBJ2-2
abundance: few
d_gene: TRBD2
v_gene: TRBV24-1
CDR3aa: CATSGTSSGELFF
CDR3nt: TGTGCCACCAGTGGGACTAGTTCCGGGGAGCTGTTTTTT

j_gene: TRBJ2-7
abundance: .
d_gene: TRBD2
v_gene: TRBV5-5
CDR3aa: CASSLTSGTSYEQYF
CDR3nt: TGTGCCAGCAGCTTGACTAGCGGGACCTCCTACGAGCAGTACTTC

j_gene: TRBJ2-1
abundance: few
d_gene: TRBD2
v_gene: TRBV5-1
CDR3aa: CASSNGTRGNEQFF
CDR3nt: TGCGCCAGCAGCAACGGGACTAGAGGTAATGAGCAGTTCTTC

j_gene: TRBJ2-7
abundance: few
d_gene: .
v_gene: TRBV3-1
CDR3aa: CASQDPGTSYEQYF
CDR3nt: TGTGCCAGCCAAGATCCAGGTACCTCCTACGAGCAGTACTTC

j_gene: TRBJ1-2
abundance: .
d_gene: .
v_gene: TRBV9
CDR3aa: CASSVASGHFANYGYTF
CDR3nt: TGTGCCAGCAGCGTAGCTAGCGGACATTTCGCTAACTATGGCTACACCTTC

j_gene: TRBJ1-5
abundance: once
d_gene: .
v_gene: TRBV27
CDR3aa: CASSESGQPQHF
CDR3nt: TGTGCCAGCAGTGAGTCAGGTCAGCCCCAGCATTTT

j_gene: TRBJ2-1
abundance: .
d_gene: .
v_gene: TRBV11-2
CDR3aa: CASSLAGLQVYEQFF
CDR3nt: TGTGCCAGCAGCTTAGCGGGACTTCAAGTCTATGAGCAGTTCTTC

j_gene: TRBJ2-7
abundance: .
d_gene: .
v_gene: TRBV27
CDR3aa: CASRQTLSYEQYF
CDR3nt: TGTGCCAGCAGACAGACACTCTCCTACGAGCAGTACTTC

j_gene: TRBJ1-1
abundance: .
d_gene: .
v_gene: TRBV6-5
CDR3aa: CASSYSRGVEAFF
CDR3nt: TGTGCCAGCAGTTACTCGAGGGGTGTGGAGGCTTTCTTT

j_gene: TRBJ2-1
abundance: few
d_gene: .
v_gene: TRBV20-1
CDR3aa: CSSGDLSEQFF
CDR3nt: TGCAGCTCCGGGGACCTTAGTGAGCAGTTCTTC

j_gene: TRBJ2-1
abundance: .
d_gene: .
v_gene: TRBV6-5
CDR3aa: CASSYLVGGSYNEQFF
CDR3nt: TGTGCCAGCAGTTACCTTGTGGGGGGATCCTACAATGAGCAGTTCTTC

j_gene: TRBJ2-5
abundance: .
d_gene: TRBD2
v_gene: TRBV6-1
CDR3aa: CASSEVIGGGIRETQYF
CDR3nt: TGTGCCAGCAGTGAAGTGATCGGGGGGGGGATTAGGGAGACCCAGTACTTC

j_gene: TRBJ2-3
abundance: .
d_gene: .
v_gene: TRBV5-1
CDR3aa: CASSFFFGTQTDTQYF
CDR3nt: TGCGCCAGCAGCTTCTTCTTCGGGACACAAACCGATACGCAGTATTTT

j_gene: TRBJ2-1
abundance: few
d_gene: .
v_gene: TRBV3-1
CDR3aa: CASSQELAVYNEQFF
CDR3nt: TGTGCCAGCAGCCAAGAATTAGCGGTATACAATGAGCAGTTCTTC

j_gene: TRBJ1-2
abundance: few
d_gene: .
v_gene: TRBV6-1
CDR3aa: CASRAAIYGYTF
CDR3nt: TGTGCCAGCAGGGCAGCGATCTATGGCTACACCTTC

j_gene: TRBJ2-7
abundance: .
d_gene: .
v_gene: TRBV20-1
CDR3aa: CSARDRTGASYEQYF
CDR3nt: TGCAGTGCTAGAGATCGAACGGGAGCTTCCTACGAGCAGTACTTC

j_gene: TRBJ2-2
abundance: .
d_gene: .
v_gene: TRBV27
CDR3aa: CASSLRGRSTGELFF
CDR3nt: TGTGCCAGCAGTTTACGGGGGAGATCTACCGGGGAGCTGTTTTTT

j_gene: TRBJ2-3
abundance: few
d_gene: .
v_gene: TRBV21-1
CDR3aa: CASSIDRDRGPDTQYF
CDR3nt: TGTGCCAGCAGCATTGACCGGGACAGGGGTCCAGATACGCAGTATTTT

j_gene: TRBJ2-2
abundance: few
d_gene: TRBD2
v_gene: TRBV12-3/TRBV12-4
CDR3aa: CASRTSGSTGELFF
CDR3nt: TGTGCCAGCAGAACTAGCGGGAGTACCGGGGAGCTGTTTTTT

j_gene: TRBJ2-7
abundance: .
d_gene: TRBD2
v_gene: TRBV20-1
CDR3aa: CSARGGTSGDYEQYF
CDR3nt: TGCAGTGCTAGAGGAGGGACTAGCGGAGACTACGAGCAGTACTTC

j_gene: TRBJ2-1
abundance: .
d_gene: TRBD2
v_gene: TRBV20-1
CDR3aa: CSAKPGLGNNEQFF
CDR3nt: TGCAGTGCTAAACCGGGACTAGGAAACAATGAGCAGTTCTTC

j_gene: TRBJ1-2
abundance: few
d_gene: .
v_gene: TRBV5-1
CDR3aa: CASSFRENYGYTF
CDR3nt: TGCGCCAGCAGCTTCAGGGAAAACTATGGCTACACCTTC

j_gene: TRBJ2-5
abundance: .
d_gene: .
v_gene: TRBV19
CDR3aa: CASGHSLETQYF
CDR3nt: TGTGCCAGTGGCCATAGCTTAGAGACCCAGTACTTC

j_gene: TRBJ2-7
abundance: few
d_gene: .
v_gene: TRBV5-1
CDR3aa: CASSWKQGNTYEQYF
CDR3nt: TGCGCCAGCAGCTGGAAACAGGGTAATACCTACGAGCAGTACTTC

j_gene: TRBJ2-1
abundance: .
d_gene: .
v_gene: TRBV20-1
CDR3aa: CSASGRLNNEQFF
CDR3nt: TGCAGTGCTAGTGGTCGGCTAAATAATGAGCAGTTCTTC

j_gene: TRBJ2-1
abundance: .
d_gene: .
v_gene: TRBV27
CDR3aa: CASSWGWDSNEQFF
CDR3nt: TGTGCCAGCAGTTGGGGGTGGGATAGCAATGAGCAGTTCTTC

j_gene: TRBJ2-5
abundance: .
d_gene: .
v_gene: TRBV30
CDR3aa: CAWSAGGPRSQETQYF
CDR3nt: TGTGCCTGGAGTGCCGGCGGGCCGAGGTCTCAAGAGACCCAGTACTTC

j_gene: TRBJ1-1
abundance: .
d_gene: .
v_gene: TRBV20-1
CDR3aa: CSARADTEAFF
CDR3nt: TGCAGTGCTAGGGCGGACACTGAAGCTTTCTTT

j_gene: TRBJ1-1
abundance: .
d_gene: TRBD1
v_gene: TRBV30
CDR3aa: CAWRPRQGTEAFF
CDR3nt: TGTGCCTGGAGGCCCCGACAGGGGACTGAAGCTTTCTTT